This record covers a single TCR beta chain. The CDR3 sequence is 17 residues long. The germline gives CDR1 SGHDT, CDR2 YYEEEE. The V segment lost 2 bases and the J segment 0 bases; nucleotides outside the gene matches: 7. Some clones are missing from TCRdb's copy, which holds only in-frame ones; the method was immunoSEQ multiplex PCR. The sample lists some 90,000 clones; 65% to 90% were seen once. This record comes from a study of blood T cell repertoires in COVID-19. The source of this sequence is a man of 80 years or more with active or convalescent COVID-19. What was sequenced was peripheral blood. This chain uses TRBV5-6 with TRBJ1-4; the match to TRBD1 covers 7 bases. This CDR3 is CASSFGTEEATNEKLFF. CDR3 bases: TGTGCCAGCAGCTTCGGGACAGAGGAGGCAACTAATGAAAAACTGTTTTTT. The variable domain in full, with the rest retrieved from reference TRBV5-6 and TRBJ1-4, is DAGVTQSPTHLIKTRGQQVTLRCSPKSGHDTVSWYQQALGQGPQFIFQYYEEEERQRGNFPDRFSGHQFPNYSSELNVNALLLGDSALYLCASSFGTEEATNEKLFFGSGTQLSVL.